Below, 25 T cell receptor beta chains from the same sample are listed, as sequenced in a study of blood T cell repertoires in COVID-19. Assay: immunoSEQ multiplex PCR; the TCRdb copy retains only in-frame clones and omits some. This table has roughly 360,000 clones, around 87% appearing once. Material: PBMCs or T cells enriched from blood (not recorded which). Receptor source: a man aged 30 to 39 who had recovered from COVID-19.

This chain joins TRBV5-6 and TRBJ1-5; no reliable D call. V was cut by 2 bases and J by 1 base, with 4 bases left in between. CDR1 SGHDT and CDR2 YYEEEE come from the germline V gene. The CDR3 has 13 amino acids. The CDR3 nucleotides read TGTGCCAGCAGCTTACAGAGCAATCAGCCCCAGCATTTT. Amino acid sequence: CASSLQSNQPQHF.

This sequence joins TRBV4-3 and TRBJ2-7, with D unclear. The CDR3 sequence is 14 residues long. Germline lookup yields CDR1 LGHNA and CDR2 YSLEER. V was cut by 2 bases and J by 1 base, with 9 bases left in between. The CDR3 spells CASSQSSGSYEQYF. The CDR3 DNA follows: TGCGCCAGCAGCCAATCCTCCGGGTCCTACGAGCAGTACTTC.

J is TRBJ1-6 and V is TRBV7-2; TRBD1 matches at 7 bases. Per germline, CDR1 SGHTA and CDR2 FQGNSA. The CDR3 runs 19 residues. Germline trimming cut 0 bases from V and 0 bases from J; bases unmatched to any gene: 8. The CDR3 is CASSLARDRELSYNSPLHF. The CDR3 region has the DNA TGTGCCAGCAGCTTAGCGCGCGACAGGGAGCTCTCCTATAATTCACCCCTCCACTTT. Supplemented by reference TRBV7-2 and TRBJ1-6, the full variable domain reads GAGVSQSPSNKVTEKGKDVELRCDPISGHTALYWYRQSLGQGLEFLIYFQGNSAPDKSGLPSDRFSAERTGGSVSTLTIQRTQQEDSAVYLCASSLARDRELSYNSPLHFGNGTRLTVT.

The V gene is TRBV9, the J gene TRBJ2-3, with unresolved D. The V gene lost 7 bases and the J gene lost 9 bases, with 3 bases spanning the gap. This CDR3 has 8 amino acids. CDR1 and CDR2 from the germline V gene are SGDLS and YYNGEE. The CDR3 spells CASPTQYF. CDR3 DNA sequence: TGTGCCAGCCCAACGCAGTATTTT.

J is TRBJ1-2 and V is TRBV6-5, with a tentative D call TRBD1 (6 bases). V was shortened by 7 bases and J by 3 bases, with 15 bases between the two germline ends. The CDR3 length is 14 residues. CDR1 and CDR2 from the germline V gene are MNHEY and SVGAGI. In DNA, the CDR3 is TGTGCCAGCACCCTCGGGGGGCTGGACTATGGCTACACCTTC. It specifies CASTLGGLDYGYTF.

The chain links TRBV2 to TRBJ1-4; a weak D match, TRBD1 (6 bases). The CDR3 has 15 amino acids. Trimming left V 3 bases short and J 2 bases short, with 10 bases between. Germline V gene data show CDR1 as SNHLY and CDR2 as FYNNEI. DNA of the CDR3: TGTGCCAGCAGTGAGTACAGGGACACTAATGAAAAACTGTTTTTT. Amino acids: CASSEYRDTNEKLFF.

This chain connects TRBV5-1 to TRBJ1-4; perhaps TRBD1 as D (5 bases). V gave up 4 bases and J gave up 3 bases, with 13 bases separating them. CDR1 is SGHRS and CDR2 is YFSETQ in the germline V gene. The CDR3 spans 15 residues. CDR3 sequence: CASSGGYGSNEKLFF. CDR3 nucleotides: TGCGCCAGCAGCGGGGGGTATGGCTCTAATGAAAAACTGTTTTTT.

A few counts support this clone. The J gene is TRBJ2-1, the V gene TRBV6-5; 7 positions agree with TRBD2. Unmatched junction bases numbered 14, after V lost 7 bases and J lost 11 bases. CDR1 MNHEY and CDR2 SVGAGI come from the germline V gene. This CDR3 comprises 14 residues. CDR3 in DNA: TGTGCCAGCACCTCGCGGGAGAGGACAATGAAGCAGTTCTTC. This translates into CASTSRERTMKQFF.

The chain couples TRBV27 to TRBJ2-5, with TRBD2 matching over 9 bases. V trimming: 5 bases; J trimming: 2 bases; junction bases outside the gene matches: 15. The germline CDR1 and CDR2 sequences are MNHEY and SMNVEV (reference sequence). CDR3 size: 18 residues. The CDR3, as DNA: TGTGCCAGCAGTAAACCAGGACTAGCGCGTCAGCCACAAGAGACCCAGTACTTC. Translated: CASSKPGLARQPQETQYF.

V gene TRBV4-1 combines with J gene TRBJ2-7, with TRBD1 as a possible D gene (7 bases). Trimming cost V 3 bases and J 3 bases, with 21 bases left between them. Germline lookup yields CDR1 MGHRA and CDR2 YSYEKL. The CDR3 is 17 amino acids. CDR3 region: CASSHPSGRGTFYEQYF. In DNA, the CDR3 is TGCGCCAGCAGCCACCCCTCGGGCAGGGGGACTTTCTACGAGCAGTACTTC.

This clone was detected only once. The J gene is TRBJ1-2, the V gene TRBV5-5, with 7 bases fitting TRBD1. Looked up from germline, CDR1 is SGHKS and CDR2 is YYEKEE (reference sequence). The CDR3 has 14 amino acids. V shed 4 bases and J 4 bases; nucleotides not matched to a gene: 7. The CDR3 DNA is TGTGCCAGCAGCGGACGTGGACAGGTCTATGGCTACACCTTC. Protein sequence: CASSGRGQVYGYTF.

As for this clone: Distinct nucleotide sequences in the sample also encode this CDR3. The chain has TRBV18 and TRBJ1-1; 8 bases are shared with TRBD1. This CDR3 contains 14 residues. Unmatched junction bases numbered 3, after V lost 3 bases and J lost 3 bases. CDR1 KGHSH and CDR2 LQKENI come from the germline V gene. The CDR3 DNA reads as TGTGCCAGCTCACCCGGGACAGGAGACACTGAAGCTTTCTTT. This translates into CASSPGTGDTEAFF.

The V call is TRBV7-8, the J call TRBJ1-5; D unclear. Trimming shortened V by 5 bases and J by 6 bases, and 11 bases separated the two germline ends. CDR1 is SGHVS, CDR2 FQNEAQ, per germline. The CDR3 spans 13 residues. CDR3 coding DNA: TGTGCCAGCAGCGGGAGTCTTGGTCAGCCCCAGCATTTT. Its translation: CASSGSLGQPQHF.

This clone was recorded once. The rearrangement links TRBV11-2 to TRBJ2-5, with D possibly matching TRBD1 (5 bases). CDR1 and CDR2 (germline): SGHAT, FQNNGV. V was trimmed by 3 bases and J by 5 bases, leaving 16 bases between them. This CDR3 spans 15 amino acids. CDR3 coding DNA: TGTGCCAGCAGCTTCTCTGGACGCAGGGCCGAGACCCAGTACTTC. Translating gives CASSFSGRRAETQYF.

This chain links TRBV9 with TRBJ2-7, with D tentatively TRBD2 (5 bases). V lost 0 bases to trimming and J lost 2 bases, with 9 bases between them. The CDR3 has 14 amino acids. From germline, CDR1 is SGDLS and CDR2 YYNGEE. CDR3 DNA sequence: TGTGCCAGCAGCGTAGAGCCGGGGACCTACGAGCAGTACTTC. This translates into CASSVEPGTYEQYF. Based on the CDR3 plus reference TRBV9 and TRBJ2-7, the full variable domain is DSGVTQTPKHLITATGQRVTLRCSPRSGDLSVYWYQQSLDQGLQFLIQYYNGEERAKGNILERFSAQQFPDLHSELNLSSLELGDSALYFCASSVEPGTYEQYFGPGTRLTVT.

The chain combines TRBV9 with TRBJ2-1, with 11 bases that match TRBD2. The junction had 4 bases not matched to a gene; V was cut back by 4 bases and J by 4 bases. Germline CDR1 reads SGDLS; CDR2 reads YYNGEE. The CDR3 is 15 residues long. CDR3 in DNA: TGTGCCAGCAGCCCTAGCGGGGGGTGGTACAATGAGCAGTTCTTC. This translates into CASSPSGGWYNEQFF.

The V and J genes are TRBV7-2 and TRBJ2-1; tentatively, D is TRBD1 (5 bases). Trimming removed 6 bases at V and 8 bases at J, with 17 bases between. This CDR3 is built from 14 residues. Germline CDR1 is SGHTA and CDR2 is FQGNSA. As DNA, the CDR3 is TGTGCCAGCAGTGCGTGGGGCGGTCGGGATGAGCAGTTCTTC. Translating it yields CASSAWGGRDEQFF.

The chain uses TRBV7-9 and TRBJ2-1, with 8 bases that match TRBD2. The CDR3 spans 14 residues. Trimming at V came to 1 base and at J to 10 bases, leaving 6 bases not matched to a gene. CDR1 SEHNR and CDR2 FQNEAQ come from the germline V gene (reference sequence). CDR3 protein: CASSLVLADPEQFF. The CDR3 region has the DNA TGTGCCAGCAGCTTAGTACTAGCGGACCCAGAGCAGTTCTTC.

This sequence joins TRBV7-8 and TRBJ2-2, with D perhaps TRBD2 (5 bases). This CDR3 is 15 amino acids long. Germline CDR1 reads SGHVS; CDR2 reads FQNEAQ. V lost 1 base to trimming and J lost 3 bases, with 9 bases between them. This chain's CDR3 is CASSLGERDTGELFF. Here the CDR3 DNA reads TGTGCCAGCAGCTTAGGGGAGAGGGACACCGGGGAGCTGTTTTTT.

The chain is built from TRBV6-1 and TRBJ1-2, with 9 bases identical to TRBD1. The CDR3 loop spans 13 amino acids. The germline V gene has CDR1 MNHNS and CDR2 SASEGT. V lost 2 bases and J lost 6; bases outside the gene matches: 1. The CDR3 nucleotides are TGTGCCAGCAGTGAATGGACAGGGGATGGCTACACCTTC. This translates into CASSEWTGDGYTF.

This chain joins TRBV7-9 and TRBJ1-5; 7 bases are shared with TRBD1. The CDR3 runs 14 residues. V was clipped by 5 bases and J by 3 bases; unmatched bases: 4. Germline-derived CDR1 and CDR2 are SEHNR and FQNEAQ (reference sequence). Here the CDR3 reads CASSRQGNNQPQHF. The CDR3, as DNA: TGTGCCAGCAGCCGACAGGGAAACAATCAGCCCCAGCATTTT.

Turning to this clone: This may come from a read error, since a much larger clone is one base off. Other DNA sequences in the same sample also yield this CDR3. This rearrangement joins TRBV6-2 or TRBV6-3 to TRBJ1-6; D uncertain. The CDR3 loop spans 14 amino acids. Germline-derived CDR1 and CDR2 are MNHEY and SVGEGT. In DNA, the CDR3 is TGTGCCAGTAGTTACTCGTCAGGTAGATCACCCCTCCACTTT. Translating it yields CASSYSSGRSPLHF.

J is TRBJ2-7 and V is TRBV5-6, with 7 nucleotides matching TRBD1. The CDR3 is 14 residues long. The V and J ends lost 4 bases and 4 bases, in that order; junction bases with no gene match: 8. Per the germline V gene, CDR1 is SGHDT and CDR2 is YYEEEE. The CDR3, as DNA: TGTGCCAGCAGCAGCCGGGACAGCGTATACGAGCAGTACTTC. Translating it yields CASSSRDSVYEQYF.

The chain combines TRBV30 with TRBJ1-5; 10 bases fit TRBD1. The CDR3 is 16 amino acids. With 5 bases clipped from V and 3 bases from J, the junction kept 10 bases outside the gene matches. Germline V gene data show CDR1 as GTSNPN and CDR2 as SVGIG (reference sequence). CDR3 sequence: CAWSLRDRGVNQPQHF. CDR3 nucleotide sequence: TGTGCCTGGTCCCTCCGGGACAGGGGAGTCAATCAGCCCCAGCATTTT.

This chain connects TRBV18 to TRBJ2-3; D might be TRBD1 (5 bases). This CDR3 comprises 16 residues. Germline lookup yields CDR1 KGHSH and CDR2 LQKENI. The V end lost 3 bases, the J end lost 2 bases, and 15 bases lay between the germline ends. The CDR3 region has the DNA TGTGCCAGCTCACCGGGTGACAGCTGGTACACAGATACGCAGTATTTT. This translates into CASSPGDSWYTDTQYF.